Listed below are T cell receptor beta chains from one sample, sequenced in a study of PD-L1 blockade in urothelial cancer. TCRdb's table, derived via immunoSEQ multiplex PCR, lists solely in-frame clones and lacks some. This sample has tens of thousands of clones; roughly 82% occur once, and the top ten carry approximately 3.6%. The starting material was PBMCs, obtained around atezolizumab (anti-PD-L1) treatment. Receptor source: a man between 65 and 85 years old with urothelial cancer. CDR3s include the opening cysteine and the closing phenylalanine or tryptophan. A D gene is named only where the DNA matches it firmly. Size is omitted from some rows. Given values are once, few, many or a class for expanded clones.

clone size,V gene,D gene,J gene,CDR3 protein,CDR3 DNA
NA,TRBV7-3,TRBD1,TRBJ1-1,CASSRTGESNTEAFF,TGTGCCAGCAGTCGGACAGGGGAGTCCAATACTGAAGCTTTCTTT
NA,TRBV5-1,TRBD1,TRBJ2-2,CASSPTGGLNTGELFF,TGCGCCAGCAGCCCGACAGGGGGCCTAAACACCGGGGAGCTGTTTTTT
few,TRBV6-5,NA,TRBJ1-2,CASSYGGGGYTF,TGTGCCAGCAGTTACGGGGGCGGCGGCTACACCTTC
NA,TRBV2,TRBD1,TRBJ2-4,CASRMRQGAHGNIQYF,TGTGCCAGCAGGATGAGACAGGGGGCTCATGGAAACATTCAGTACTTC
few,TRBV6-4,TRBD2,TRBJ2-3,CASSALAGALDTQYF,TGTGCCAGCAGTGCGCTAGCGGGAGCTTTAGATACGCAGTATTTT
once,TRBV7-9,TRBD2,TRBJ2-1,CASTPGLAYNEQFF,TGTGCCAGCACCCCGGGACTAGCGTACAATGAGCAGTTCTTC
NA,TRBV4-3,TRBD1,TRBJ1-2,CASSQDDRGIGYTF,TGCGCCAGCAGCCAAGACGACAGGGGGATTGGCTACACCTTC
NA,TRBV5-1,NA,TRBJ2-7,CASSIAGTSTKEQYF,TGCGCCAGCAGCATTGCCGGGACATCGACAAAGGAGCAGTACTTC
NA,TRBV10-3,TRBD1,TRBJ1-2,CAISGTGTGTGYGYTF,TGTGCCATCAGTGGGACCGGGACAGGGACGGGCTATGGCTACACCTTC
NA,TRBV7-6,NA,TRBJ2-5,CASSLTQETQYF,TGTGCCAGCAGCCTTACTCAAGAGACCCAGTACTTC
NA,TRBV2,NA,TRBJ1-2,CASLAGVHGYTF,TGTGCCAGCTTGGCGGGGGTTCACGGCTACACCTTC
NA,TRBV4-3,TRBD1,TRBJ1-1,CASSQGLQGVRNTEAFF,TGCGCCAGCAGCCAAGGCCTCCAGGGGGTAAGAAACACTGAAGCTTTCTTT
once,TRBV6-5,NA,TRBJ2-7,CASSYGQYYEQYF,TGTGCCAGCAGTTACGGGCAGTACTACGAGCAGTACTTC
NA,TRBV5-1,NA,TRBJ1-1,CASSLEPGGNTEAFF,TGCGCCAGCAGCTTGGAACCGGGGGGTAACACTGAAGCTTTCTTT
NA,TRBV5-4,NA,TRBJ1-1,CASRGRGTEAFF,TGTGCCAGCCGAGGCAGGGGCACTGAAGCTTTCTTT
medium-sized,TRBV19,NA,TRBJ1-5,CASSITSHSNQPQHF,TGTGCCAGTAGTATAACATCACATAGCAATCAGCCCCAGCATTTT
NA,TRBV27,NA,TRBJ2-5,CASRSAGGETQYF,TGTGCCAGCAGGTCGGCAGGTGGAGAGACCCAGTACTTC
NA,TRBV9,NA,TRBJ2-7,CASSVSLGGEQYF,TGTGCCAGCAGCGTGTCTCTGGGGGGCGAGCAGTACTTC
NA,TRBV7-9,TRBD2,TRBJ2-1,CASSLEGGAGAEQFF,TGTGCCAGCAGCCTGGAGGGCGGGGCGGGAGCTGAGCAGTTCTTC
few,TRBV11-2,TRBD2,TRBJ2-1,CASSLGTSGVSSYNEQFF,TGTGCCAGCAGCTTAGGGACTAGCGGGGTTAGCTCCTACAATGAGCAGTTCTTC
once,TRBV28,NA,TRBJ1-3,CASSLGGWEGSGNTIYF,TGTGCCAGCAGTTTAGGAGGCTGGGAGGGCTCTGGAAACACCATATATTTT
NA,TRBV4-2,NA,TRBJ1-5,CASSPLWVGGGSNQPQHF,TGTGCCAGCAGCCCCCTATGGGTAGGGGGTGGTAGCAATCAGCCCCAGCATTTT
NA,TRBV2,TRBD1,TRBJ1-5,CASHRGRHQPQHF,TGTGCCAGCCACAGGGGGCGACATCAGCCCCAGCATTTT
NA,TRBV5-1,TRBD2,TRBJ2-2,CASSGGLAGNSNTGELFF,TGCGCCAGCAGCGGGGGACTAGCGGGAAATTCGAACACCGGGGAGCTGTTTTTT
NA,TRBV6-4,TRBD2,TRBJ2-3,CASTQFGLDTDTQYF,TGTGCCAGCACCCAGTTCGGACTAGACACAGATACGCAGTATTTT
NA,TRBV19,TRBD2,TRBJ2-1,CASSSFAGGYNEQFF,TGTGCCAGTAGTAGTTTTGCGGGAGGCTACAATGAGCAGTTCTTC
NA,TRBV18,NA,TRBJ2-5,CASSRGVGDGETQYF,TGTGCCAGCTCACGAGGAGTAGGGGATGGGGAGACCCAGTACTTC
NA,TRBV7-9,NA,TRBJ2-7,CASSRSYEQYF,TGTGCCAGCAGCCGTTCCTACGAGCAGTACTTC
few,TRBV19,TRBD1,TRBJ1-2,CASSTGGSGGYTF,TGTGCCAGTAGCACAGGGGGCTCAGGCGGCTACACCTTC
NA,TRBV2,TRBD2,TRBJ2-7,CASSLAGGQLEQYF,TGTGCCAGCAGTTTAGCGGGAGGGCAACTCGAGCAGTACTTC
NA,TRBV5-5,TRBD1,TRBJ1-2,CASSSTGEEGYTF,TGTGCCAGCAGCTCGACAGGGGAAGAAGGCTACACCTTC
NA,TRBV7-6,NA,TRBJ1-3,CASSLAGGTSGNTIYF,TGTGCCAGCAGCTTAGCAGGAGGGACCTCTGGAAACACCATATATTTT
NA,TRBV7-9,TRBD1,TRBJ1-4,CASTTDRGRGEKLFF,TGTGCCAGCACCACGGACAGGGGCCGGGGTGAAAAACTGTTTTTT
NA,TRBV11-1,TRBD2,TRBJ2-1,CASSLAGGIREQFF,TGTGCCAGCAGCCTAGCGGGGGGTATTAGGGAGCAGTTCTTC
NA,TRBV18,NA,TRBJ2-2,CASSPPYPGRANTGELFF,TGTGCCAGCTCACCACCGTACCCCGGCAGGGCTAACACCGGGGAGCTGTTTTTT
NA,TRBV7-8,NA,TRBJ2-7,CASSSLGGAVDEQYF,TGTGCCAGCAGCTCCTTGGGGGGGGCTGTGGACGAGCAGTACTTC
NA,TRBV9,NA,TRBJ2-3,CASSVGPSPTDTQYF,TGTGCCAGCAGCGTAGGCCCCAGTCCCACAGATACGCAGTATTTT
NA,TRBV5-6,TRBD2,TRBJ2-4,CASSSGLAGRGDIQYF,TGTGCCAGCAGCTCCGGACTAGCGGGTCGGGGGGACATTCAGTACTTC
NA,TRBV2,NA,TRBJ2-3,CASSGSRGTDTQYF,TGTGCCAGCAGTGGCTCGCGGGGCACAGATACGCAGTATTTT
few,TRBV9,NA,TRBJ1-2,CASSEGTNYGYTF,TGTGCCAGCAGCGAGGGGACTAACTATGGCTACACCTTC